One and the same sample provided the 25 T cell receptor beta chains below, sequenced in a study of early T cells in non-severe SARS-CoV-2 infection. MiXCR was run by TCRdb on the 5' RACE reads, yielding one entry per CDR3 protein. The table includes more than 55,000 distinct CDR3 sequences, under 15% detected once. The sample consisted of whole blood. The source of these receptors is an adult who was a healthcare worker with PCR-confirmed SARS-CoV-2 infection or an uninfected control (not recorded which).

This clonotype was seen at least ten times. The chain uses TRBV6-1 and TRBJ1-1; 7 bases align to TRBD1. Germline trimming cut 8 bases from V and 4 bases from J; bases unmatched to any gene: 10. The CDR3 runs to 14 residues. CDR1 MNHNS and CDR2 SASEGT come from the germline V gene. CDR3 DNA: TGTGCCAGCGGGGAACCGGGACAGTTCACTGAAGCTTTCTTT. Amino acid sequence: CASGEPGQFTEAFF.

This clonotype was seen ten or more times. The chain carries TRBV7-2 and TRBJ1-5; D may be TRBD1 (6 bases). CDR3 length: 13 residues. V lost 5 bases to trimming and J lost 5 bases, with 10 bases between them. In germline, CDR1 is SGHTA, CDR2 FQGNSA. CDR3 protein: CASSTGQDQPQHF. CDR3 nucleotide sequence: TGTGCCAGCAGCACAGGGCAGGATCAGCCCCAGCATTTT.

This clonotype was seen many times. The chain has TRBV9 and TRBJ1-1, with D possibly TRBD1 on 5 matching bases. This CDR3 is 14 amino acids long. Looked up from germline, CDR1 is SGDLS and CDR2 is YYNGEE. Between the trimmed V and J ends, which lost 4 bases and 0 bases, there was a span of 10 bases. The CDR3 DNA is TGTGCCAGCAGCCCTCGACAGATGAACACTGAAGCTTTCTTT. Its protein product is CASSPRQMNTEAFF.

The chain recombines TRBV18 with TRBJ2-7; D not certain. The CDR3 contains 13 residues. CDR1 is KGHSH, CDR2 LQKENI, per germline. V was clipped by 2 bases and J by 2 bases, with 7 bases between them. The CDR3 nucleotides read TGTGCCAGCTCACCAGGGCCCCCCTACGAGCAGTACTTC. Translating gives CASSPGPPYEQYF.

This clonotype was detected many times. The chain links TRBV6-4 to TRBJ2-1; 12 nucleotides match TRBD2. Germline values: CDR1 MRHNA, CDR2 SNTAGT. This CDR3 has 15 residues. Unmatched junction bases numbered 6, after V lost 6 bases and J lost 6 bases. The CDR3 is CASSPGTSGPNEQFF. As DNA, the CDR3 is TGTGCCAGCAGCCCCGGGACTAGCGGGCCCAATGAGCAGTTCTTC.

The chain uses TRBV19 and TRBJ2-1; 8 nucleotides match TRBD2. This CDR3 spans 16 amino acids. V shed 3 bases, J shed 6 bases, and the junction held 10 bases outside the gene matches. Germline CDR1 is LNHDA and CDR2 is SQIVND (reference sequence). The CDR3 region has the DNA TGTGCCAGTAGTATTAGCTGGGGACTAGTTAGCAATGAGCAGTTCTTC. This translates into CASSISWGLVSNEQFF. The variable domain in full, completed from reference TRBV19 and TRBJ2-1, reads DGGITQSPKYLFRKEGQNVTLSCEQNLNHDAMYWYRQDPGQGLRLIYYSQIVNDFQKGDIAEGYSVSREKKESFPLTVTSAQKNPTAFYLCASSISWGLVSNEQFFGPGTRLTVL.

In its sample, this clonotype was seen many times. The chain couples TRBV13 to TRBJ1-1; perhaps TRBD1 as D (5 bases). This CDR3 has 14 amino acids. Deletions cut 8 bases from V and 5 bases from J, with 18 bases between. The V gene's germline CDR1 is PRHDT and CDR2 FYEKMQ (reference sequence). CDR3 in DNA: TGTGCCAGCCGACAGCTCTTGAGAGGGACTGAAGCTTTCTTT. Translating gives CASRQLLRGTEAFF.

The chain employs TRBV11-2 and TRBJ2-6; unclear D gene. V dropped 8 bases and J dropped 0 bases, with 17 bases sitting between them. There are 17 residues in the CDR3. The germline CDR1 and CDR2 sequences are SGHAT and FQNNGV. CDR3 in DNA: TGTGCCAGCCGCCCAACTAACATGAACTCTGGGGCCAACGTCCTGACTTTC. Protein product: CASRPTNMNSGANVLTF. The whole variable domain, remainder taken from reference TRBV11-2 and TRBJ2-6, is EAGVAQSPRYKIIEKRQSVAFWCNPISGHATLYWYQQILGQGPKLLIQFQNNGVVDDSQLPKDRFSAERLKGVDSTLKIQPAKLEDSAVYLCASRPTNMNSGANVLTFGAGSRLTVL.

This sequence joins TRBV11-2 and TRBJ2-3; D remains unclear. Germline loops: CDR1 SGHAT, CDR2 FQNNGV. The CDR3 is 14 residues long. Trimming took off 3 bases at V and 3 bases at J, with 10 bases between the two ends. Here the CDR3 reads CASSFSGGTDTQYF. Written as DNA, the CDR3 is TGTGCCAGCAGCTTCTCCGGTGGGACAGATACGCAGTATTTT.

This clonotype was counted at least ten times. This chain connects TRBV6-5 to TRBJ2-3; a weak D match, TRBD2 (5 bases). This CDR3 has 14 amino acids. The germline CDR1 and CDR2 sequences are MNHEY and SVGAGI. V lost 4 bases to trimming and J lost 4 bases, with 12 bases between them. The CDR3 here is CASSLSGMADTQYF. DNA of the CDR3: TGTGCCAGCAGTTTAAGCGGTATGGCAGATACGCAGTATTTT.

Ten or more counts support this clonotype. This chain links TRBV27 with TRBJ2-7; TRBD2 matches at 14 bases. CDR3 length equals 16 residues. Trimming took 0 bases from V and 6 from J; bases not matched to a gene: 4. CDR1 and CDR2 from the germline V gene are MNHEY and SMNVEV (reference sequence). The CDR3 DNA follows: TGTGCCAGCAGTTTATCGATGGGACTAGCGGGAGTCGAGCAGTACTTC. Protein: CASSLSMGLAGVEQYF.

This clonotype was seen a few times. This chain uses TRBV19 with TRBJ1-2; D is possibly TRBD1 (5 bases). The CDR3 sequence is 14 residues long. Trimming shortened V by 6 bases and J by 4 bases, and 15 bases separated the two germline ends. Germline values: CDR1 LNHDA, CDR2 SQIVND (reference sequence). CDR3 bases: TGTGCCAGTAGGACCCGGGACCCAGGCTATGGCTACACCTTC. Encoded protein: CASRTRDPGYGYTF.

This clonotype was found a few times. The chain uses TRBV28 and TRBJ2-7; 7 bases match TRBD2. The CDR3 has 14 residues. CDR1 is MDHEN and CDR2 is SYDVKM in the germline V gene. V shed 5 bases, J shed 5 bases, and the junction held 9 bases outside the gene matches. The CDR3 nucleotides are TGTGCCAGCAGTAACAGCGGGACTTTCAACGAGCAGTACTTC. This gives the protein CASSNSGTFNEQYF.

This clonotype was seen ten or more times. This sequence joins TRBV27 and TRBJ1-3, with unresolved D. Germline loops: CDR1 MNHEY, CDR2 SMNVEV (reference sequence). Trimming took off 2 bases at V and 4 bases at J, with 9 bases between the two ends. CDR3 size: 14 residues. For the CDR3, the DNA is TGTGCCAGCAGTTTAAAAGGTGGCGGAAACACCATATATTTT. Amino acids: CASSLKGGGNTIYF.

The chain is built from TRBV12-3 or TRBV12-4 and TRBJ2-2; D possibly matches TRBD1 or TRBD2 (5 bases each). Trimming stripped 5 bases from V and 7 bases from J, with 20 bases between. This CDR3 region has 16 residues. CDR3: CASSPNFLGAGGELFF. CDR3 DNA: TGTGCCAGCAGTCCGAACTTTCTAGGGGCGGGCGGGGAGCTGTTTTTT.

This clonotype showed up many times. CDR3 sequence: CASRPRGALPSSYNEQFF. The CDR3 region has the DNA TGTGCCAGCAGGCCGAGGGGAGCCTTACCCAGCTCCTACAATGAGCAGTTCTTC. The rearrangement joins TRBV7-4 to TRBJ2-1, with D perhaps TRBD1 or TRBD2 (5 bases each). Germline assignment: CDR1 SGHVT and CDR2 SQSDAQ. V was cut by 6 bases and J by 0 bases, with 21 bases left in between. This CDR3 is built from 18 residues.

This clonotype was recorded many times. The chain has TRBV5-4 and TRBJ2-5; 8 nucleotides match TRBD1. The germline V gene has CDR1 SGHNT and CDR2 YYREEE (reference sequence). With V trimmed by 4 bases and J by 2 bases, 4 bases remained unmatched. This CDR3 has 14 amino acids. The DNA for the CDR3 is TGTGCCAGCAGCAATGGACAGGGACAAGAGACCCAGTACTTC. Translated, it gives CASSNGQGQETQYF.

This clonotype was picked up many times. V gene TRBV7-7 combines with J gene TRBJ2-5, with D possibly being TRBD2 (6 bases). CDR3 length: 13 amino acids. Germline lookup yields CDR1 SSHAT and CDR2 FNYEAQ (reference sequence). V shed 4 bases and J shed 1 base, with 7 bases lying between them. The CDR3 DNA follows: TGTGCCAGCAGCTCCGGGGGCCAAGAGACCCAGTACTTC. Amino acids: CASSSGGQETQYF.

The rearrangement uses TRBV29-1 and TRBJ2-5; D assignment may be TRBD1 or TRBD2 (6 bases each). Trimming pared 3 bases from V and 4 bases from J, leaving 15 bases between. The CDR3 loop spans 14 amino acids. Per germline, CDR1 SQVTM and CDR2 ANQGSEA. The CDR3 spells CSVEGRGGGETQYF. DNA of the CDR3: TGCAGCGTTGAGGGCAGGGGAGGAGGAGAGACCCAGTACTTC.

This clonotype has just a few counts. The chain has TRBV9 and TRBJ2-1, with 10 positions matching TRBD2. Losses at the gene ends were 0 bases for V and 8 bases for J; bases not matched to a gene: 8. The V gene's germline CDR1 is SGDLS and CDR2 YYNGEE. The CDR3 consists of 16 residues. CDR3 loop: CASSVVGLASGDEQFF. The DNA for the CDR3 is TGTGCCAGCAGCGTAGTGGGACTAGCGTCAGGGGATGAGCAGTTCTTC.

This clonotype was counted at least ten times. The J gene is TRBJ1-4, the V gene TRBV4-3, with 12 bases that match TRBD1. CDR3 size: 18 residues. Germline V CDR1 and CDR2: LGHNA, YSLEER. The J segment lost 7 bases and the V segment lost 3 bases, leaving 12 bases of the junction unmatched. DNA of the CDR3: TGCGCCAGCAGCCAGGAAGCCGGGACAGGGGGCGCGGGTGAAAAACTGTTTTTT. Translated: CASSQEAGTGGAGEKLFF.

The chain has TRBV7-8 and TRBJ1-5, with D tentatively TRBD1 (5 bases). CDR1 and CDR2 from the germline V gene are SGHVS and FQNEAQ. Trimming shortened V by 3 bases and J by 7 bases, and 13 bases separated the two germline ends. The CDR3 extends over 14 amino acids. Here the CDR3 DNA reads TGTGCCAGCAGCTTTACGGGACCCTTGCAGCCCCAGCATTTT. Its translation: CASSFTGPLQPQHF.

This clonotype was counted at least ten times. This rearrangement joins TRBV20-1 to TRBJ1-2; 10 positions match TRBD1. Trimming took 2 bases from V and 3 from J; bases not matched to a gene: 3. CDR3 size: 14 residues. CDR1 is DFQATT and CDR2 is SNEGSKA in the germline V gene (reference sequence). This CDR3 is CSARPGQGDYGYTF. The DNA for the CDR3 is TGCAGTGCTAGACCCGGACAGGGGGACTATGGCTACACCTTC.

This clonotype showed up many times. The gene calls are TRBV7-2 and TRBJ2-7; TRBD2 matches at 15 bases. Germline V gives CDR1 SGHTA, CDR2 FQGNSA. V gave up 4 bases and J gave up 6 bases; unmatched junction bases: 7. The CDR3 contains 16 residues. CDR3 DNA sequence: TGTGCCAGCAGCTCAAGGACTAGCGGGGGGGCGAGCGAGCAGTACTTC. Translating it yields CASSSRTSGGASEQYF.

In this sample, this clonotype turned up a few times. The CDR3 region has the DNA TGTGCCAGCAGTCCTCAATTGGGGACTAGCGTTACCGGGACCGGGGAGCTGTTTTTT. Amino acids: CASSPQLGTSVTGTGELFF. This chain links TRBV12-3 or TRBV12-4 with TRBJ2-2, with TRBD2 matching over 10 bases. The CDR3 loop spans 19 amino acids. With 5 bases clipped from V and 5 bases from J, the junction kept 17 bases outside the gene matches.